The T cell receptor beta chain described here comes from a study of blood T cell repertoires in COVID-19. For the study at large: The origin of the acute and convalescent COVID-19 samples was the United States, Italy and Spain. T cells, B-cell-depleted T cells, or PBMCs provided the cDNA or gDNA that served as material.

The authors' processing: Reference gene primer amplification yielded estimated nucleated cell counts. Generated by immunoSEQ multiplex PCR, the TCRdb table keeps only in-frame clones and is missing some. The V and J calls and the clone size are those of that table, but D and trimming were determined from the DNA. Of about 58,000 clones listed, around 85% are singletons. Material for sequencing was peripheral blood. The source of this sequence is a man between 40 and 49 years old with active COVID-19.

CDR3 sequence: CASSRRLAGDSTDTQYF. The DNA of the CDR3 is TGTGCCAGCAGCCGTCGACTAGCGGGAGATAGCACAGATACGCAGTATTTT. This chain links TRBV3-1 (or the pseudogene TRBV3-2) with TRBJ2-3, with 12 bases fitting TRBD2. From germline, CDR1 is LGHDT and CDR2 YNNKEL (reference sequence). V shed 4 bases and J 0 bases; nucleotides not matched to a gene: 5. The length of the CDR3 is 17 residues.